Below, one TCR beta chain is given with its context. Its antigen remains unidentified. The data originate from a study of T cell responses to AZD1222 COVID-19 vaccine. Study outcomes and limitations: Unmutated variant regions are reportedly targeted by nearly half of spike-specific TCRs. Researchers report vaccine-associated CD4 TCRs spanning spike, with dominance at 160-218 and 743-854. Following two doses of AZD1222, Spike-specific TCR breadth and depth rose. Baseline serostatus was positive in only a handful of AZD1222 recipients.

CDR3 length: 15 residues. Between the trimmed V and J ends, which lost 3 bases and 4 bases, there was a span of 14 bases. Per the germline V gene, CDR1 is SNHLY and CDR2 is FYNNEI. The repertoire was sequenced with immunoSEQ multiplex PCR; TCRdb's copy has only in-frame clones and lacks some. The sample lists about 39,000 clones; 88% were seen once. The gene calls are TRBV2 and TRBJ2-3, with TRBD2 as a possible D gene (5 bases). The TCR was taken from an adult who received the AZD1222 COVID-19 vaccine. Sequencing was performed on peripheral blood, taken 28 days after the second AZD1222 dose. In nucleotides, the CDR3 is TGTGCCAGCAGTGACAATAGCCCGAGGGCAGATACGCAGTATTTT. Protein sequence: CASSDNSPRADTQYF.